What follows is one T cell receptor (beta chain) and its context. The antigen is undetermined. Different DNA sequences within this sample yield the same CDR3. The record originates from a study of shared clonotypes between healthy human individuals. Notes on the study in general: Sorted-subset samples were not fully sequenced, rarefaction indicated. Sample collection involved blood only; tissue repertoires are likely different. In a handful of donors, around 5.5% of naive CD4 clonotypes appeared in common.

CD45RO-negative cells were positively selected for CCR7, leaving out terminally differentiated effector memory CD45RA+ cells. The study drew its donors from healthy HIV-negative adults without recent acute infections or vaccinations. Sequenced by immunoSEQ multiplex PCR; TCRdb stores in-frame clones only, minus some. Among millions of clones listed, approximately 94% were seen once. The sequence derives from a man between 18 and 35 years old in good health. Some clones in this sample may be carry-over from other donors' samples. Sequenced: naive CD8+ T cells from PBMCs.

The CDR3 here is CASSFSGRGTDTQYF. The CDR3, as DNA: TGTGCCAGCAGTTTCAGCGGGAGGGGCACAGATACGCAGTATTTT. The chain employs TRBV27 and TRBJ2-3; 10 bases fit TRBD2. Germline values: CDR1 MNHEY, CDR2 SMNVEV (reference sequence). With 3 bases clipped from V and 1 base from J, the junction kept 1 base outside the gene matches. The CDR3 length is 15 residues.